The entry below gives a single T cell receptor beta chain sequence along with its context. The assay was immunoSEQ multiplex PCR, and TCRdb's table has in-frame clones only and misses some. There are approximately 83,000 clones in the sample; about 80% occur only once, and about 2.9% lies in the top ten. This record belongs to a study of neoadjuvant anti-PD-1 for oral cavity cancer. The patients had HPV-negative, locally advanced oral cavity squamous cell carcinoma. Trimming stripped 8 bases from V and 3 bases from J, with 13 bases between. The CDR3 is made up of 13 amino acids. The germline CDR1 and CDR2 sequences are SNHLY and FYNNEI.

Sequences were derived from PBMCs, sampled before nivolumab (anti-PD-1) treatment. This chain uses TRBV2 with TRBJ2-5; maybe TRBD2 (6 bases). The clonotype originates from a person between 40 and 85 years old with oral cavity squamous cell carcinoma. In DNA form, the CDR3 reads TGTGCCAGCGGGACTCTTTCAAAAGAGACCCAGTACTTC. Protein sequence: CASGTLSKETQYF.